The TCR beta chain under discussion was sequenced for a study of tumor and adjacent non-tumor tissue in lung cancer listed by TCRdb under 2018. Context from the whole study: The cohort included 12 adenocarcinoma, a couple of squamous cell carcinoma and 1 small cell lung cancer patients. The approximately 15 patients were aged 31 to 76 years, included ten or so men and 5 women, and had TNM stage I to III disease. Sequencing produced 125,075,908 productive TCRbeta reads in total, an average of about 3.8 million reads per sample. Using bulk TCRbeta repertoires from roughly 14 lung cancer patients, the study set lung tumor tissue side by side with matched distant non-tumor lung tissue. More than 25 paired specimens, one tumor and one normal lung sample per patient, were profiled by TCRbeta CDR3 sequencing. General study outcomes and caveats: Significantly higher TCR diversity was found in younger patients, and higher tumor TCR diversity was associated with shorter overall and disease-free survival. Significantly higher TCR diversity (inverse Simpson) was observed in tumor tissue than in normal lung tissue (approximately 430 vs 150, P = 0.0075, Mann-Whitney U test). Because peripheral blood was not sequenced, the blood TCRbeta repertoires of the lung cancer patients in the study went unexamined. Only roughly 16 patients were in the cohort, and the authors stated that larger samples and more detailed clinical data are needed. The methods do not name the sequencing platform or mention unique molecular identifiers. The top 100 clones accounted for a significantly larger cumulative portion of the repertoire in normal lung than in tumor tissue.

This clonotype was detected many times. Its cognate antigen has yet to be identified. No base-level quality is on record; no much larger clone is a single base apart. The method behind the library was multiplex PCR. Sequencing took place on an Illumina HiSeq 2500. TCRbeta libraries were constructed through three rounds of nested PCR with primers (Table S4) according to protocols modified from ARM-PCR. Before sequencing, PCR products in the 200-500 bp range were cut out of the gel and cleaned up using the QIAquick gel extraction kit. As for the authors' bioinformatics: Trimmomatic was used to clean the reads, FLASH was used to merge the reads into complete CDR3 sequences, and MiTCR was used to assign the reads to V(D)J germline segments. Clonal diversity was calculated as the inverse Simpson's index using VDJtools. In-frame sequences lacking a premature stop codon were counted as productive reads. The raw public reads went through TCRdb reprocessing: fastp at Q25, MiXCR clone calling, in-frame beta chains kept. Under each unique CDR3 protein, matching rows form one entry showing the most common genes and DNA. What appears here as the V and J calls and clone size reflects TCRdb's work, not the paper's. The sample table holds about 85,000 distinct CDR3 sequences, of which 61% were seen once. The ten largest make up 15% of the sample.

RNA was isolated from bulk, unsorted tissue, and RNA quality was assessed with a NanoDrop ND-1000 and an Agilent 2100. All donors had newly diagnosed lung cancer, had not received prior chemotherapy, and were admitted for thoracic surgery in China between August and November 2014. Patients with previous radiotherapy or chemotherapy, or with another concurrent cancer, were excluded from the study. Surgical tissue pieces of about 1-2.1 cm3 were preserved in RNAlater solution and were kept at -80 degrees C until use. Between the V and J ends, shortened by 9 bases and 7 bases respectively, the junction contains 18 bases. CDR1 is given as SGHVS and CDR2 as FQNEAQ, both from the germline V gene. Measured from the cysteine to the phenylalanine, the CDR3 is 14 residues long. Only the CDR3 part of the read is kept: 42 bases, read in frame from the first base.

The specimen was lung tumor tissue. This TCR came from a man aged 65-85 years with non-small cell lung cancer. The rearranged chain carries TRBV7-8 and TRBJ2-2, and the D gene may be TRBD2, 6 bases matching. DNA sequence: TGTGCCAGTACCCTATCTAGCGCAAGCGGGGAGCTGTTTTTT. Its product reads: CASTLSSASGELFF.